Below, one T cell receptor (beta chain) is given with its context. What this receptor recognizes is not known. Per-nucleotide qualities are absent, and no much larger clonotype sits a single base away. TCRbeta CDR3 regions were amplified from genomic DNA using the immunoSEQ Assay, a bias-controlled multiplex PCR. In the authors' own workflow: The number of nucleated cells in each sample was estimated from the amplification of reference gene primers within the assay. To quantify the absolute abundance of each unique TCRbeta CDR3 rearrangement, sequence reads were collapsed and filtered. Productive Simpson clonality was computed per sample as the square root of Simpson's diversity index over productive rearrangements. TCRdb stores this immuneACCESS table with in-frame sequences only. Part of the clones is absent; in the studies checked, under half of the shortfall reflects unresolved V genes, and no reason is known for the rest. V, J and clone size derive from that table, while D and trimming were established from the DNA sequence. The sample has tens of thousands of clones on record, roughly 96% of them singletons. The ten largest clonotypes hold around 4.7% of the sample.

These data originate in a study of blood T cell repertoires in COVID-19 (dated by TCRdb to 2020 to 2021). In the study overall: The collaborator samples originated in the United States, Italy and Spain and spanned the acute and convalescent phases of COVID-19. The prospective study material was composed of cDNA or gDNA derived from T cells, B-cell-depleted T cells, or PBMCs. Deeply sampled blood TCRbeta repertoires from subjects exposed to, actively infected with, or recovered from COVID-19 were included in the dataset. A freely available public database, intended as a resource for researchers studying the immune response to SARS-CoV-2, is where the repertoires were released. The samples were drawn from the first 160 participants of the ongoing ImmuneRACE study and from 950 to 1,500 subjects provided by 6 global collaborators. Sample metadata almost always included a de-identified subject ID, COVID-19 status, age in years and sex. Where available, HLA class I and class II types were obtained from metadata supplied by the sample provider rather than from assay-based typing.

CDR1 and CDR2 are read off the germline V gene as SGHTA and FQGNSA. From the cysteine through the phenylalanine, the CDR3 covers 15 amino acids. The DNA shown is the 45-base CDR3, in frame from base 1. From V the trimming removes 5 bases and from J it removes 1 base, while the gene matches leave 3 bases of the junction unaccounted for. Here is what the overall study found, with its caveats: How much clinical and demographic metadata was included differed by source and by participant, and the metadata was provided uncurated.

Each collaborating institution followed its own protocols to collect whole blood in K2EDTA tubes. Collaborator samples were shipped for TCRbeta analysis as frozen whole blood, isolated PBMCs, or DNA extracted from either sample type. The TCR originated in a human donor with active COVID-19. The donor label of this sample is uncertain. The chain uses TRBV7-2 and TRBJ1-5; TRBD1 agrees with 9 junctional bases. The sequenced sample was peripheral blood. The CDR3: CASSPGTGSNQPQHF. Read as DNA, the sequence is TGTGCCAGCAGCCCAGGGACAGGGAGCAATCAGCCCCAGCATTTT. The reference TRBV7-2 and TRBJ1-5 proteins fill in what lies around the CDR3, so the full variable domain reads GAGVSQSPSNKVTEKGKDVELRCDPISGHTALYWYRQSLGQGLEFLIYFQGNSAPDKSGLPSDRFSAERTGGSVSTLTIQRTQQEDSAVYLCASSPGTGSNQPQHFGDGTRLSIL.